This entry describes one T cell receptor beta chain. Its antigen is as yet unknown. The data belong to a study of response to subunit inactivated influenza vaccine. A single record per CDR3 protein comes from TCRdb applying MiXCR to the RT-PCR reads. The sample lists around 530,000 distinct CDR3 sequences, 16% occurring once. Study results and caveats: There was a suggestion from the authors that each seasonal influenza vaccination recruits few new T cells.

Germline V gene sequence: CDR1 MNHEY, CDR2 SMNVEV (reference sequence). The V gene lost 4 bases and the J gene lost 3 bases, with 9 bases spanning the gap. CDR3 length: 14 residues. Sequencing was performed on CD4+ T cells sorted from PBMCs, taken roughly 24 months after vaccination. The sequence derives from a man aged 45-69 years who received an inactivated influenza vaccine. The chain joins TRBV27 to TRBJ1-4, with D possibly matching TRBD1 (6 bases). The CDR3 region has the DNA TGTGCCAGCAGTTCGGGGGGCCCTAATGAAAAACTGTTTTTT. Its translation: CASSSGGPNEKLFF.